The text below deals with one TCR beta chain. This specimen belongs to a study of technical replicates of blood from a few donors. With 5 bases removed from V and 1 base from J, the gap between germline ends came to 11 bases. The V gene's germline CDR1 is SGHAT and CDR2 FQNNGV. CDR3 size: 14 residues. Sequenced by immunoSEQ multiplex PCR; TCRdb stores in-frame clones only, minus some. The sample has under 85,000 clones, 90% to 95% seen once. V usage is TRBV11-2 and J usage is TRBJ1-1; TRBD1 might be the D (6 bases). This TCR derives from a human donor in good health. The material sequenced was T cells isolated from PBMCs. CDR3 nucleotide sequence: TGTGCCAGCAGCACGCAACAGGGGAACACTGAAGCTTTCTTT. Translation gives CASSTQQGNTEAFF.